This T cell receptor (beta chain) is from a study of blood T cell repertoires in COVID-19. The method was immunoSEQ multiplex PCR; TCRdb's version includes in-frame clones alone and lacks a portion of them. The repertoire holds approximately 270,000 clones, about 79% seen once, with roughly 10% in the top ten. This CDR3 has 16 residues. Germline values: CDR1 SGHTA, CDR2 FQGNSA. Trimming left V 6 bases short and J 0 bases short, with 16 bases between. This clonotype originated in an elderly man with acute or convalescent COVID-19. The chain recombines TRBV7-2 with TRBJ2-3; D perhaps matches TRBD1 (5 bases). Sequenced sample: peripheral blood. CDR3 in DNA: TGTGCCAGCAGACCTATGACAGACCCTAGCACAGATACGCAGTATTTT. It translates to CASRPMTDPSTDTQYF.